Below, 3 T cell receptor beta chains from the same sample are listed, as sequenced in a study of OX40 agonist ivuxolimab in advanced cancers. This table comes from immunoSEQ multiplex PCR, and its TCRdb copy is limited to in-frame clones, with some not included. The data show 90,000 to 100,000 clones, with roughly nine tenths seen just once and 0.82% held by the top ten. Sequencing was performed on CD4+ or CD8+ T cells sorted from blood, taken in a trial of the OX40 agonist ivuxolimab. Every receptor here comes from an adult with an advanced solid tumor such as melanoma, head and neck, liver or kidney cancer.

The J gene is TRBJ1-1, the V gene TRBV11-2; possibly TRBD1 for D (6 bases). Deletions cut 4 bases from V and 9 bases from J, with 12 bases between. The CDR3 has 12 residues. Germline values: CDR1 SGHAT, CDR2 FQNNGV. For the CDR3, the DNA is TGTGCCAGCAGCTCCTCAACAGGGCAAGCTTTCTTT. Its translation is CASSSSTGQAFF.

The chain has TRBV7-9 and TRBJ1-3, with a weak D call TRBD1 (5 bases). CDR1 is SEHNR and CDR2 is FQNEAQ in the germline V gene (reference sequence). Trimming shortened V by 4 bases and J by 0 bases, and 13 bases separated the two germline ends. The CDR3 has 16 amino acids. The CDR3 nucleotides are TGTGCCAGCAGCTCTAGGGGCGCGAGCTCTGGAAACACCATATATTTT. Translated: CASSSRGASSGNTIYF.

The chain carries TRBV19 and TRBJ2-2; D not certain. V was shortened by 6 bases and J by 6 bases, with 8 bases between the two germline ends. The CDR3 extends over 12 amino acids. CDR1 and CDR2 from the germline V gene are LNHDA and SQIVND (reference sequence). The CDR3 protein is CASRTAPGELFF. The CDR3 DNA is TGTGCCAGTAGGACTGCTCCCGGGGAGCTGTTTTTT.